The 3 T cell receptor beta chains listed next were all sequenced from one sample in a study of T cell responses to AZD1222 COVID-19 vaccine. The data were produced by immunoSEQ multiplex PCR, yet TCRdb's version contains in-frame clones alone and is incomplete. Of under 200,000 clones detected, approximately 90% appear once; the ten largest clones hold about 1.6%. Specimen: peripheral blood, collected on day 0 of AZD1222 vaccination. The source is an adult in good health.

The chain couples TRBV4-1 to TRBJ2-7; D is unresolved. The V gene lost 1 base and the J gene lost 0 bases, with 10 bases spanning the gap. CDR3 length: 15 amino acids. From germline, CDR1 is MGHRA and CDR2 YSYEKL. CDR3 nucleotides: TGCGCCAGCAGCCAAGGCGTCAGCTCCTCCTACGAGCAGTACTTC. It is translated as CASSQGVSSSYEQYF.

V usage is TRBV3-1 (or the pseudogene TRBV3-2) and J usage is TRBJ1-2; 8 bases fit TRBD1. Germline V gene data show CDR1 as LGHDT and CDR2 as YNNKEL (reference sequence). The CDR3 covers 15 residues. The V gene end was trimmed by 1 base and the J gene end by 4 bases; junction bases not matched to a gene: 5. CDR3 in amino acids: CASSQGTGFRYGYTF. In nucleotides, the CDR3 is TGTGCCAGCAGCCAAGGGACAGGGTTTCGCTATGGCTACACCTTC.

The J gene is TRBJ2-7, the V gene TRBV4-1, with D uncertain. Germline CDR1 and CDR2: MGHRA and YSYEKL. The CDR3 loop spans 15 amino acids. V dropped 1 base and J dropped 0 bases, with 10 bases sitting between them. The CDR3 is CASSQVHLSSYEQYF. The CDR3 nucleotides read TGCGCCAGCAGCCAAGTTCACTTATCCTCCTACGAGCAGTACTTC.